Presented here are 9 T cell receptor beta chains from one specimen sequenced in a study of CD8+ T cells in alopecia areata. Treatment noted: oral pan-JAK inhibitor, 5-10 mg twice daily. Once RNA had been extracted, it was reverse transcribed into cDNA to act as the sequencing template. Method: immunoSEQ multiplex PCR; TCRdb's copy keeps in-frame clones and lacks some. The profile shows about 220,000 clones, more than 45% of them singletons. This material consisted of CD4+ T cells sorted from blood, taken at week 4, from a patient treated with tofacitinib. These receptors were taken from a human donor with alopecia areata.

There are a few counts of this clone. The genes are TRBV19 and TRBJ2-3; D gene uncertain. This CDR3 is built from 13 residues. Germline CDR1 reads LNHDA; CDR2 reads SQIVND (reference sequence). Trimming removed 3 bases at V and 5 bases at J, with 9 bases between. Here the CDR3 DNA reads TGTGCCAGTAGTATCCAGTCGGTAGATACGCAGTATTTT. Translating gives CASSIQSVDTQYF. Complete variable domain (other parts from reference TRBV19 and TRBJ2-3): DGGITQSPKYLFRKEGQNVTLSCEQNLNHDAMYWYRQDPGQGLRLIYYSQIVNDFQKGDIAEGYSVSREKKESFPLTVTSAQKNPTAFYLCASSIQSVDTQYFGPGTRLTVL.

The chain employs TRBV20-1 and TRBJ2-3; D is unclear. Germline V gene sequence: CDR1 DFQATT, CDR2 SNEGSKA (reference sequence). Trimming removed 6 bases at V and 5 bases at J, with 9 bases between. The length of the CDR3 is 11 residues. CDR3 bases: TGCAGTGCCAGACACATAGATACGCAGTATTTT. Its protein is CSARHIDTQYF.

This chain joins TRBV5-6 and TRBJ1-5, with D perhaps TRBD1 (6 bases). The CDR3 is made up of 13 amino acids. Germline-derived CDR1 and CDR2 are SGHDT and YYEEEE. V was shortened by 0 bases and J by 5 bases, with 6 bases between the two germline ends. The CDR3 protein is CASSLAGDQPQHF. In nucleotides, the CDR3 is TGTGCCAGCAGCTTGGCAGGGGATCAGCCCCAGCATTTT. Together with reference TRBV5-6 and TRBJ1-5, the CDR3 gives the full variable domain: DAGVTQSPTHLIKTRGQQVTLRCSPKSGHDTVSWYQQALGQGPQFIFQYYEEEERQRGNFPDRFSGHQFPNYSSELNVNALLLGDSALYLCASSLAGDQPQHFGDGTRLSIL.

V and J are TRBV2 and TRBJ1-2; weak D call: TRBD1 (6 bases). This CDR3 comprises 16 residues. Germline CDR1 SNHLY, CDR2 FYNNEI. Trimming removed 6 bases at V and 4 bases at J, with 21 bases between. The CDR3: CASSGWSGQGFYGYTF. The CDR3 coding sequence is TGTGCCAGCAGCGGCTGGAGCGGGCAGGGGTTCTATGGCTACACCTTC.

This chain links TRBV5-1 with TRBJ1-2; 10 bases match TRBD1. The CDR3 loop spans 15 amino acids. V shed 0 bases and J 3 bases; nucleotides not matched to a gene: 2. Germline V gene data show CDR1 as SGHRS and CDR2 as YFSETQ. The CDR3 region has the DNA TGCGCCAGCAGCTTGGAGGGGACAGGGGACTATGGCTACACCTTC. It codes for CASSLEGTGDYGYTF. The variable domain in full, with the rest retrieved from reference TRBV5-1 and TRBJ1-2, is KAGVTQTPRYLIKTRGQQVTLSCSPISGHRSVSWYQQTPGQGLQFLFEYFSETQRNKGNFPGRFSGRQFSNSRSEMNVSTLELGDSALYLCASSLEGTGDYGYTFGSGTRLTVV.

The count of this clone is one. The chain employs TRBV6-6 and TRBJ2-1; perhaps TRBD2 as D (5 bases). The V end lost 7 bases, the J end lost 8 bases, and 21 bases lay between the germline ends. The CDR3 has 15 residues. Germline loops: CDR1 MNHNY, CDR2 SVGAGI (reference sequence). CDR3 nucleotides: TGTGCCAGCACCGATCCTCCGGGAAGGATCGATGAGCAGTTCTTC. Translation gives CASTDPPGRIDEQFF.

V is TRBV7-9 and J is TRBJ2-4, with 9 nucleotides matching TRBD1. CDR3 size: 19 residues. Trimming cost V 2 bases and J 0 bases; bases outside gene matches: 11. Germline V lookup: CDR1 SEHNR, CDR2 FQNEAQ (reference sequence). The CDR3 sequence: CASSLWGQGTKLAKNIQYF. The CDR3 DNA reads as TGTGCCAGCAGCTTATGGGGACAGGGAACGAAACTAGCCAAAAACATTCAGTACTTC.

DNA of the CDR3: TGTGCCAGCAGCCCTACTACCGGGAACCATCAGCCCCAGCATTTT. Translation: CASSPTTGNHQPQHF. The chain employs TRBV2 and TRBJ1-5; D unresolved. The CDR3 length is 15 residues. The germline V gene has CDR1 SNHLY and CDR2 FYNNEI. The V end was cut by 6 bases, the J end by 5 bases, with 17 bases between. The full variable domain, rest sourced from reference TRBV2 and TRBJ1-5, is EPEVTQTPSHQVTQMGQEVILRCVPISNHLYFYWYRQILGQKVEFLVSFYNNEISEKSEIFDDQFSVERPDGSNFTLKIRSTKLEDSAMYFCASSPTTGNHQPQHFGDGTRLSIL.

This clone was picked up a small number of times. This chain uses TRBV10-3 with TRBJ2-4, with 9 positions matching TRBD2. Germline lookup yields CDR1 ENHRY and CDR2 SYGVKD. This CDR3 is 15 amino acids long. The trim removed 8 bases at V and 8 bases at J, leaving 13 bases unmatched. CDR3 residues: CAIGSGGSNGDIQYF. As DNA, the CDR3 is TGTGCCATCGGTAGCGGGGGCTCTAACGGGGACATTCAGTACTTC.